The clone carrying this T cell receptor (beta chain) was seen repeatedly, ten times or more. The CDR3 spans 15 residues. Trimming took off 5 bases at V and 10 bases at J, with 20 bases between the two ends. Amplification of TCR beta CDR3 regions was performed using RNA transcripts as template. Primed by the HTBI set, a first-round RT-PCR was run on the TCR CDR3. Each CDR3 protein is one row after TCRdb ran MiXCR on the multiplex PCR reads. The top ten clones hold 40% of a sample with more than 300,000 distinct CDR3 sequences, roughly 18% of them seen once. This specimen comes from a study of T cells in Graves' hyperthyroidism and ophthalmopathy.

This TCR derives from a man aged 18 to 29 with Graves' ophthalmopathy. This chain joins TRBV12-3 or TRBV12-4 and TRBJ1-4, with D perhaps TRBD1 (5 bases). Sequences were obtained from blood. This chain's CDR3 is CASSPDSAPVGKLFF. The CDR3 nucleotides are TGTGCCAGCAGTCCCGACAGTGCTCCCGTCGGAAAACTGTTTTTT.